This T cell receptor beta chain was obtained from a study of monozygotic twins with inflammatory bowel disease. Comment on this clonotype: Its specificity is not known.

Study-level points and caveats: Researchers report that IBD patients shared fewer clonotypes with others than healthy twins, especially amid disease activity. Twin concordance left repertoire similarity unchanged, with limited power a possible explanation for this lack of difference. Healthy co-twins, by inverse Simpson, had higher TCRbeta diversity than their siblings with IBD.

The CDR3 sequence is 15 residues long. TCRdb reprocessed the 5' RACE reads; each CDR3 protein has one entry and no DNA is given. The sample's table shows approximately 380,000 distinct CDR3 sequences. This clonotype originated in a human donor with ulcerative colitis or Crohn's disease, or a healthy co-twin of an affected twin (not recorded which). Sequences were obtained from blood. The chain carries TRBV21-1 and TRBJ2-7; the D call from TCRdb, TRBD1, cannot be confirmed without DNA. TRBV21-1 constitutes a pseudogene. The CDR3 sequence: CASSKWGNGDNEQYF.